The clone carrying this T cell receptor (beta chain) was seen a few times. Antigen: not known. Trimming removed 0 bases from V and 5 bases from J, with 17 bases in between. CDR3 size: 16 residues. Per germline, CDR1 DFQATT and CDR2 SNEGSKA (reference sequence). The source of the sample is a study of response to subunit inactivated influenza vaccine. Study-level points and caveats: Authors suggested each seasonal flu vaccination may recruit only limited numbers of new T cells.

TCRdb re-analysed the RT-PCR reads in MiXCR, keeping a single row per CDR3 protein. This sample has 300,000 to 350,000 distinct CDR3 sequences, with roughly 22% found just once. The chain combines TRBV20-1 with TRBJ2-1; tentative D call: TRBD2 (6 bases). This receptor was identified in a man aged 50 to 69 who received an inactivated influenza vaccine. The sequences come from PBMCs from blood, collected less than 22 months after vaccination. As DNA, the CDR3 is TGCAGTGCTAGAGATCGAACCGGGACTCAAAACAATGAGCAGTTCTTC. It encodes CSARDRTGTQNNEQFF.